The 23 T cell receptor beta chains below come from one sample, sequenced in a study of T cell clonality in common variable immunodeficiency. Regarding the study as a whole: Reportedly, TCR beta sequences from common variable immunodeficiency showed fewer deletions and N-nucleotide insertions.

Their recognized antigens are unknown. Using immunoSEQ multiplex PCR, the repertoire was profiled, and TCRdb retains in-frame clones only, with some absent. Altogether fewer than 25,000 clones were found in the sample, and no singletons occur. The sequencing sample was made of peripheral blood mononuclear cells. These receptors originate from a human donor with common variable immunodeficiency.

This clone was counted between two and nine times. The read terminates 3 residues before the CDR3 end, so the remaining end is supplied by the germline J gene. The chain carries TRBV7-6 and TRBJ2-5, with D unresolved. This CDR3 has 15 residues. V gave up 2 bases and J gave up 4 bases, with 14 bases separating them. CDR1 and CDR2 (germline): SGHVS, FNYEAQ. CDR3 amino acids: CASSLLAFNLETQYF. The CDR3 DNA, read in part, is TGTGCCAGCAGCTTATTGGCCTTCAACCTAGAGACC.

The sample holds a few counts of this clone. The CDR3 goes on 3 residues after the read ends, and that part is filled in from the germline J gene. The chain uses TRBV7-9 and TRBJ2-5; possible D gene TRBD1, 5 bases. With 3 bases removed from V and 5 bases from J, the gap between germline ends came to 7 bases. Germline V lookup: CDR1 SEHNR, CDR2 FQNEAQ (reference sequence). The CDR3 has 12 amino acids. The CDR3 bases that were read are TGTGCCAGCAGCTTGGGGCAGGAGACC. Protein sequence: CASSLGQET. Given in full, the CDR3 is CASSLGQETQYF.

As for this clone: The CDR3 end lies 3 residues beyond the end of the read and is filled in from the germline J gene. V usage is TRBV2 and J usage is TRBJ2-7; 14 nucleotides agree with TRBD2. V was clipped by 6 bases and J by 6 bases; unmatched bases: 10. CDR1 SNHLY and CDR2 FYNNEI come from the germline V gene. The CDR3 covers 16 residues. The CDR3 DNA, read in part, is TGTGCCAGCAGGGGGACTAGCGGGAGAATTTTTGGCGAG. Its protein product is CASRGTSGRIFGE. The whole CDR3 protein reads CASRGTSGRIFGEQYF.

In this sample, this clone turned up a few times. The DNA read from the CDR3 is TGTGCCAGCACCCCCCAGGGGGGCCGGGACAATGAG. Translated: CASTPQGGRDNE. The CDR3, in full, reads CASTPQGGRDNEQFF. This chain connects TRBV2 to TRBJ2-1; D may be TRBD1 (7 bases). Read sequence stops 3 residues before the CDR3 end, and the germline J gene provides the missing end. Germline V lookup: CDR1 SNHLY, CDR2 FYNNEI. This CDR3 spans 15 amino acids. V was clipped by 7 bases and J by 5 bases, with 18 bases between them.

This clone was seen more than once but under ten times. Sequencing ends 3 residues short of the CDR3 end; the germline J gene provides the rest. The V and J genes are TRBV7-8 and TRBJ1-2; D is ambiguous. Germline-derived CDR1 and CDR2 are SGHVS and FQNEAQ. This CDR3 comprises 14 residues. Trimming removed 1 base at V and 0 bases at J, with 6 bases between. The sequenced CDR3 bases are TGTGCCAGCAGCTTAGACAGTGCTAACTATGGC. Its protein is CASSLDSANYG. The full CDR3 protein reads CASSLDSANYGYTF.

This clone has at least ten counts. The CDR3 extends 3 residues past the end of the read, so its final part is completed from the germline J gene. The chain is built from TRBV7-2 and TRBJ1-6; D call uncertain. CDR3 length: 11 residues. Trimming pared 5 bases from V and 7 bases from J, leaving 3 bases between. Germline V gene lookup returns CDR1 SGHTA and CDR2 FQGNSA. The part of the CDR3 DNA that was read is TGTGCCAGCAGCCAGAATTCACCC. Translated, it gives CASSQNSP. The whole CDR3 sequence is CASSQNSPLHF.

This clone was counted ten times or more. The read ends 3 residues shy of where the CDR3 ends; the end is completed using the germline J gene. The chain has TRBV29-1 and TRBJ1-1; D unclear. The CDR3 sequence is 12 residues long. Germline V gene lookup returns CDR1 SQVTM and CDR2 ANQGSEA. The V and J ends lost 3 bases and 0 bases respectively, with 5 bases between them. The covered CDR3 bases are TGCAGCGTTGATGACATGAACACTGAA. This encodes CSVDDMNTE. The full CDR3 is CSVDDMNTEAFF.

This clone was seen ten or more times. The sequence runs out 3 residues before the end of the CDR3; the remainder is reconstructed from the germline J gene. The chain uses TRBV14 and TRBJ2-7; 9 nucleotides agree with TRBD2. The germline V gene encodes CDR1 SGHDN and CDR2 FVKESK. Germline trimming cut 1 base from V and 3 bases from J; bases unmatched to any gene: 7. This CDR3 comprises 16 residues. CDR3: CASSQVALAGNYEQYF. The covered CDR3 bases are TGTGCCAGCAGCCAAGTAGCCCTAGCGGGAAACTACGAG.

A remark on this clone: Coverage ceases 3 residues before the CDR3 finishes, and the germline J gene fills in the end. V is TRBV7-2 and J is TRBJ1-2, with 9 bases lining up with TRBD1. V was pared by 0 bases and J by 7 bases, with 9 bases of the junction left unmatched. Germline V gene sequence: CDR1 SGHTA, CDR2 FQGNSA. The CDR3 covers 16 residues. The CDR3 bases that were read are TGTGCCAGCAGCTTAGCGAGGGATACAGGGGGCGGTGGC. It is translated as CASSLARDTGGGG. The whole CDR3 sequence reads CASSLARDTGGGGYTF.

The table lists this clone with a few counts. The sequence runs out 3 residues before the end of the CDR3; the remainder is reconstructed from the germline J gene. The chain carries TRBV14 and TRBJ2-7; 14 bases align to TRBD2. Germline values: CDR1 SGHDN, CDR2 FVKESK. V shed 4 bases and J 4 bases; nucleotides not matched to a gene: 6. The CDR3 sequence is 16 residues long. Incomplete CDR3 DNA: TGTGCCAGCAGCCCTTGGACTAGCGGGAGGATTTACGAG. Translated: CASSPWTSGRIYE. The full CDR3 is CASSPWTSGRIYEQYF.

This clone has only a few counts. The observed sequence ends 3 residues before the CDR3 terminus, with the missing tail filled in from the germline J gene. This sequence joins TRBV7-8 and TRBJ2-5; D remains ambiguous. Germline V CDR1 and CDR2: SGHVS, FQNEAQ. The CDR3 is made up of 13 amino acids. Trimming cost V 1 base and J 3 bases, with 6 bases left between them. Incomplete CDR3 DNA: TGTGCCAGCAGCTTAGTCGGTAAAGAGACC. As protein: CASSLVGKET. The CDR3 as a whole reads CASSLVGKETQYF.

This clone was detected a few times. Read data end 3 residues before the CDR3 end; the end is taken from the germline J gene. This chain connects TRBV6-1 to TRBJ1-5, with D possibly TRBD1 on 6 matching bases. The CDR3 runs to 13 residues. Trimming left V 3 bases short and J 4 bases short, with 7 bases between. The germline CDR1 and CDR2 sequences are MNHNS and SASEGT. CDR3 bases read: TGTGCCAGCAGTGACAGGGGAAATCAGCCC. The encoded protein is CASSDRGNQP. The whole CDR3 sequence reads CASSDRGNQPQHF.

There are a few counts of this clone. Sequencing ends 3 residues short of the CDR3 end; the germline J gene provides the rest. The chain links TRBV5-5 to TRBJ1-2; D not resolved. Germline loops: CDR1 SGHKS, CDR2 YYEKEE (reference sequence). Trimming removed 1 base from V and 0 bases from J, with 7 bases in between. This CDR3 comprises 14 residues. CDR3 protein: CASSLSVPNYGYTF. The sequenced CDR3 bases are TGTGCCAGCAGCTTGTCGGTGCCTAACTATGGC.

This clone has ten or more counts. The CDR3 end falls 3 residues outside the read, so it is completed with the germline J gene. The rearrangement joins TRBV19 to TRBJ2-7, with 10 bases identical to TRBD2. The CDR3 consists of 16 residues. Per the germline V gene, CDR1 is LNHDA and CDR2 is SQIVND (reference sequence). V shed 5 bases, J shed 4 bases, and the junction held 11 bases outside the gene matches. CDR3 DNA (partial): TGTGCCAGTAGTGCAATTTCTAGCGGGAGTCCGTACGAG. As protein: CASSAISSGSPYE. The whole CDR3 protein is CASSAISSGSPYEQYF.

This clone was found a few times. The read is 3 residues too short to cover the CDR3 end, so that end is filled in from the germline J gene. The chain is built from TRBV19 and TRBJ2-5; TRBD1 aligns across 9 bases. CDR3 length equals 15 residues. The V gene's germline CDR1 is LNHDA and CDR2 SQIVND (reference sequence). V dropped 3 bases and J dropped 2; count of bases not matched to a gene: 4. CDR3 sequence: CASSIVGTGQETQYF. CDR3 bases read: TGTGCCAGTAGTATCGTCGGGACAGGGCAAGAGACC.

This clone was seen ten or more times. The observed sequence ends 3 residues before the CDR3 terminus, with the missing tail filled in from the germline J gene. In the same sample, other DNA sequences code for this CDR3. This chain connects TRBV18 to TRBJ1-5; maybe TRBD1 (6 bases). The V end was cut by 3 bases, the J end by 4 bases, with 7 bases between. The CDR3 length is 13 residues. CDR1 is KGHSH and CDR2 is LQKENI in the germline V gene. CDR3 bases read: TGTGCCAGCTCACCCGACAGGAATCAGCCC. Translation: CASSPDRNQP. The whole CDR3 is CASSPDRNQPQHF.

This clone was counted a few times. The read stops 3 residues short of the end of the CDR3; the missing end is completed from the germline J gene. The V and J genes are TRBV6-2 or TRBV6-3 and TRBJ2-2, with no clear D. Germline lookup yields CDR1 MNHEY and CDR2 SVGEGT. The CDR3 totals 12 residues. V was trimmed by 4 bases and J by 8 bases, leaving 8 bases between them. This CDR3 is CASSLYSGELFF. CDR3 DNA, as far as it was read: TGTGCCAGCAGTTTATATTCTGGGGAG.

This clone was counted many times. The CDR3 is cut off 3 residues early in the read; its end comes from the germline J gene. V and J are TRBV6-2 or TRBV6-3 and TRBJ1-5; D may be TRBD1 (6 bases). V gave up 4 bases and J gave up 4 bases, with 17 bases separating them. Germline CDR1 and CDR2: MNHEY and SVGEGT. This CDR3 spans 16 amino acids. The CDR3 region is CASSSRRTELNQPQHF. The covered CDR3 bases are TGTGCCAGCAGTTCTAGAAGGACAGAACTGAATCAGCCC.

The table lists this clone with many counts. The CDR3 is cut off 3 residues early in the read; its end comes from the germline J gene. This chain uses TRBV19 with TRBJ1-6; 9 bases line up with TRBD1. The CDR3 loop spans 15 amino acids. With 6 bases clipped from V and 6 bases from J, the junction kept 6 bases outside the gene matches. Germline-derived CDR1 and CDR2 are LNHDA and SQIVND (reference sequence). The sequenced CDR3 bases are TGTGCCAGTAGCCGTCCGGGACAGGGTAATTCACCC. Its translation: CASSRPGQGNSP. The entire CDR3 protein is CASSRPGQGNSPLHF.

With respect to this clone: The limits of the CDR3 on the DNA are not certain, so only TCRdb's listed CDR3 is given. The CDR3 region is CASSISGQGARINTEAFF. This chain uses TRBV19 with TRBJ1-1; the table names TRBD1, a call not compared with the DNA. Germline V gene sequence: CDR1 LNHDA, CDR2 SQIVND (reference sequence). The CDR3 spans 18 amino acids, including both terminal residues.

As to this clone: The CDR3 is cut off 3 residues early in the read; its end comes from the germline J gene. The V gene is TRBV7-9, the J gene TRBJ2-7, with 12 bases that match TRBD2. Germline V gene lookup returns CDR1 SEHNR and CDR2 FQNEAQ (reference sequence). This CDR3 is 15 amino acids long. V lost 4 bases, J lost 5 bases, and 6 bases stayed unmatched. This CDR3 is CASSYLAGGPNEQYF. Partial CDR3 DNA: TGTGCCAGCAGCTATCTAGCGGGAGGGCCGAACGAG.

This clone was detected a few times. The CDR3 extends 3 residues past the end of the read, so its final part is completed from the germline J gene. The V and J genes are TRBV19 and TRBJ2-7; 7 nucleotides line up with TRBD1. With V trimmed by 5 bases and J by 0 bases, 10 bases remained unmatched. Germline V gene lookup returns CDR1 LNHDA and CDR2 SQIVND (reference sequence). This CDR3 comprises 16 residues. CDR3 DNA (partial): TGTGCCAGTAGTGTTGATAGGGGACAGAGCTCCTACGAG. It yields the protein CASSVDRGQSSYE. The complete CDR3 reads CASSVDRGQSSYEQYF. The full variable domain, its missing parts supplied by reference TRBV19 and TRBJ2-7, is DGGITQSPKYLFRKEGQNVTLSCEQNLNHDAMYWYRQDPGQGLRLIYYSQIVNDFQKGDIAEGYSVSREKKESFPLTVTSAQKNPTAFYLCASSVDRGQSSYEQYFGPGTRLTVT.

In this sample, this clone turned up a few times. The DNA ends 3 residues before the CDR3 does, and the rest of the CDR3 is filled in from the germline J gene. This chain connects TRBV5-6 to TRBJ2-7, with 7 bases fitting TRBD2. Looked up from germline, CDR1 is SGHDT and CDR2 is YYEEEE. V shed 1 base, J shed 2 bases, and the junction held 6 bases outside the gene matches. CDR3 size: 15 residues. CDR3 sequence reads: CASSLTPSGAYEQYF. The CDR3 DNA, read in part, is TGTGCCAGCAGCTTGACCCCTAGCGGCGCCTACGAG.